The 21 T cell receptor beta chains below were found in one sample sequenced in a study of blood T cell repertoires in COVID-19. Sequencing used immunoSEQ multiplex PCR; TCRdb keeps in-frame clones, though not all of them. The table includes roughly 150,000 clones, approximately 84% detected once. The sample consisted of peripheral blood. Every receptor here comes from a woman older than 75 with acute or convalescent COVID-19.

This clone was picked up a small number of times. The rearrangement uses TRBV18 and TRBJ1-1; TRBD1 agrees at 7 bases. The length of the CDR3 is 14 residues. Germline CDR1 KGHSH, CDR2 LQKENI. After removal of 8 bases from V and 4 bases from J, the junction contained 10 bases not matched to a gene. DNA of the CDR3: TGTGCCAGCACCAGGGGGGAAAGATCCACTGAAGCTTTCTTT. Translated: CASTRGERSTEAFF.

CDR3 in DNA: TGTGCCAGCAGCCAAGATTATGGGGCCTATGAGCAGTTCTTC. This sequence encodes CASSQDYGAYEQFF. The gene calls are TRBV3-1 (or the pseudogene TRBV3-2) and TRBJ2-1; D possibly corresponds to TRBD1 (5 bases). Germline loops: CDR1 LGHDT, CDR2 YNNKEL (reference sequence). CDR3 length: 14 amino acids. Trimming left V 0 bases short and J 8 bases short, with 11 bases between.

The chain couples TRBV18 to TRBJ2-1, with 8 positions matching TRBD1. Per germline, CDR1 KGHSH and CDR2 LQKENI. The CDR3 extends over 15 amino acids. J gave up 10 bases and V 3 bases, and 11 bases lay outside the gene matches. CDR3 in DNA: TGTGCCAGCTCACCTCCGGGAACAGGGGGGCGGGAGCAGTTCTTC. Residues: CASSPPGTGGREQFF.

This clone was observed a handful of times. The V gene is TRBV6-6, the J gene TRBJ1-1, with 9 nucleotides matching TRBD1. Per the germline V gene, CDR1 is MNHNY and CDR2 is SVGAGI (reference sequence). With V trimmed by 11 bases and J by 5 bases, 12 bases remained unmatched. The CDR3 loop spans 14 amino acids. The CDR3 here is CASLRGQGETEAFF. The CDR3 DNA is TGTGCCTCCCTAAGGGGACAGGGTGAGACTGAAGCTTTCTTT.

The rearrangement uses TRBV4-1 and TRBJ2-1; 9 bases are shared with TRBD2. The CDR3 runs to 14 residues. J gave up 6 bases and V 3 bases, and 3 bases lay outside the gene matches. Germline values: CDR1 MGHRA, CDR2 YSYEKL. CDR3: CASSHYSGGNEQFF. Written as DNA, the CDR3 is TGCGCCAGCAGCCACTATAGCGGGGGCAATGAGCAGTTCTTC.

This clone was detected once. The chain is built from TRBV2 and TRBJ2-1; no definite D call. V was pared by 3 bases and J by 3 bases, with 15 bases between. This CDR3 has 16 residues. Germline CDR1 SNHLY, CDR2 FYNNEI. The CDR3 is CASSDLPTNRYNEQFF. The CDR3 DNA sequence: TGTGCCAGCAGTGACCTCCCGACAAATCGCTACAATGAGCAGTTCTTC.

The CDR3 protein is CASSSGGTETNNEQFF. The CDR3, as DNA: TGCGCCAGCAGCTCTGGAGGGACGGAGACTAACAATGAGCAGTTCTTC. The rearrangement links TRBV5-1 to TRBJ2-1; D perhaps matches TRBD2 (6 bases). V was trimmed by 3 bases and J by 5 bases, leaving 18 bases between them. CDR1 and CDR2 (germline): SGHRS, YFSETQ. CDR3 length: 16 residues.

In this sample, this clone turned up a few times. The CDR3 bases are TGTGCCAGCAGTCCCGACAGTGCAACTAATGAAAAACTGTTTTTT. It encodes CASSPDSATNEKLFF. The chain combines TRBV5-4 with TRBJ1-4; D possibly corresponds to TRBD1 (5 bases). The V end was cut by 5 bases, the J end by 0 bases, with 11 bases between. The CDR3 has 15 residues. Germline V gives CDR1 SGHNT, CDR2 YYREEE (reference sequence). The whole variable domain, filled in from reference TRBV5-4 and TRBJ1-4, reads ETGVTQSPTHLIKTRGQQVTLRCSSQSGHNTVSWYQQALGQGPQFIFQYYREEENGRGNFPPRFSGLQFPNYSSELNVNALELDDSALYLCASSPDSATNEKLFFGSGTQLSVL.

The rearrangement uses TRBV3-1 (or the pseudogene TRBV3-2) and TRBJ1-2; 8 positions agree with TRBD1. The length of the CDR3 is 13 residues. Trimming took 5 bases from V and 6 from J; bases not matched to a gene: 5. The germline V gene encodes CDR1 LGHDT and CDR2 YNNKEL (reference sequence). For the CDR3, the DNA is TGTGCCAGCAGCTATGGGACAGGCAATGGCTACACCTTC. Amino acids: CASSYGTGNGYTF.

CDR3 in amino acids: CASRWPGQGHGEQYF. CDR3 nucleotide sequence: TGTGCCAGCAGATGGCCGGGACAGGGGCACGGCGAGCAGTACTTC. The rearrangement uses TRBV6-6 and TRBJ2-7, with 10 bases that match TRBD1. The CDR3 covers 15 residues. J gave up 6 bases and V 6 bases, and 11 bases lay outside the gene matches. The germline gives CDR1 MNHNY, CDR2 SVGAGI (reference sequence).

V is TRBV13 and J is TRBJ2-3; D perhaps matches TRBD2 (7 bases). The CDR3 has 15 residues. Germline assignment: CDR1 PRHDT and CDR2 FYEKMQ (reference sequence). The germline V and J ends were trimmed by 6 bases and 2 bases, with 15 bases remaining between them. The DNA for the CDR3 is TGTGCCAGCAGTCTGGGGGGGGGCCTCACAGATACGCAGTATTTT. Protein product: CASSLGGGLTDTQYF.

This clone came up once. This specimen includes other DNA sequences encoding the same CDR3. The V and J genes are TRBV5-1 and TRBJ2-5; D call uncertain. V lost 2 bases, J lost 3 bases, and 5 bases lay in between. This CDR3 is 12 amino acids long. Germline CDR1 and CDR2: SGHRS and YFSETQ. The CDR3 region has the DNA TGCGCCAGCAGCTTTTCAGAAGAGACCCAGTACTTC. It is translated as CASSFSEETQYF.

This clone appeared once. The chain is built from TRBV30 and TRBJ1-4; 10 positions agree with TRBD1. Germline CDR1 and CDR2: GTSNPN and SVGIG (reference sequence). The junction had 7 bases not matched to a gene; V was cut back by 2 bases and J by 7 bases. The length of the CDR3 is 15 residues. DNA for the CDR3: TGTGCCTGGAGTCCCCGGACAGGGGGGAGTGAAAAACTGTTTTTT. It translates to CAWSPRTGGSEKLFF.

The rearrangement links TRBV28 to TRBJ1-2, with D possibly being TRBD1 (5 bases). The germline V gene has CDR1 MDHEN and CDR2 SYDVKM. The CDR3 is 16 amino acids. V gave up 3 bases and J gave up 2 bases, with 16 bases separating them. CDR3 residues: CASSFTGVTANYGYTF. The CDR3 region has the DNA TGTGCCAGCAGTTTTACGGGAGTGACAGCCAACTATGGCTACACCTTC.

This chain links TRBV30 with TRBJ2-4; TRBD1 is a possible D gene (8 bases). Germline V lookup: CDR1 GTSNPN, CDR2 SVGIG (reference sequence). Trimming pared 3 bases from V and 0 bases from J, leaving 18 bases between. The CDR3 length is 17 residues. Here the CDR3 reads CAWSGYRGGIAKNIQYF. The CDR3 DNA follows: TGTGCCTGGAGCGGGTACAGGGGGGGGATAGCCAAAAACATTCAGTACTTC.

V gene TRBV7-9 combines with J gene TRBJ1-1, with a possible D match to TRBD1 (5 bases). CDR1 and CDR2 from the germline V gene are SEHNR and FQNEAQ (reference sequence). Trimming took 5 bases from V and 0 from J, leaving 16 bases between them. CDR3 length: 16 residues. DNA of the CDR3: TGTGCCAGCAGCCCTCAGGGAGGAAGGGTGAACACTGAAGCTTTCTTT. This sequence encodes CASSPQGGRVNTEAFF. Combining the CDR3 with reference TRBV7-9 and TRBJ1-1 gives the whole variable domain DTGVSQNPRHKITKRGQNVTFRCDPISEHNRLYWYRQTLGQGPEFLTYFQNEAQLEKSRLLSDRFSAERPKGSFSTLEIQRTEQGDSAMYLCASSPQGGRVNTEAFFGQGTRLTVV.

This rearrangement joins TRBV3-1 (or the pseudogene TRBV3-2) to TRBJ2-1; D not resolved. Germline V CDR1 and CDR2: LGHDT, YNNKEL (reference sequence). This CDR3 has 16 amino acids. V was clipped by 0 bases and J by 4 bases, with 13 bases between them. Here the CDR3 reads CASSQDLVRSYNEQFF. CDR3 sequence (DNA): TGTGCCAGCAGCCAAGATTTAGTCCGATCTTACAATGAGCAGTTCTTC.

DNA of the CDR3: TGCGCCAGCAGCTTGGCCCCAACTGGAGATACGCAGTATTTT. Amino acids: CASSLAPTGDTQYF. The rearrangement joins TRBV5-1 to TRBJ2-3; D call uncertain. V was cut by 0 bases and J by 5 bases, with 10 bases left in between. Germline CDR1 is SGHRS and CDR2 is YFSETQ. The CDR3 runs to 14 residues.

The chain carries TRBV18 and TRBJ2-5; 11 bases map to TRBD1. The germline CDR1 and CDR2 sequences are KGHSH and LQKENI. The J segment lost 6 bases and the V segment lost 2 bases, leaving 5 bases of the junction unmatched. This CDR3 spans 15 amino acids. CDR3 loop: CASSPTGTGGQTQYF. CDR3 sequence (DNA): TGTGCCAGCTCACCAACCGGGACAGGGGGACAGACCCAGTACTTC. The variable domain in full, with the rest retrieved from reference TRBV18 and TRBJ2-5, is NAGVMQNPRHLVRRRGQEARLRCSPMKGHSHVYWYRQLPEEGLKFMVYLQKENIIDESGMPKERFSAEFPKEGPSILRIQQVVRGDSAAYFCASSPTGTGGQTQYFGPGTRLLVL.

The rearrangement uses TRBV19 and TRBJ2-1, with TRBD2 matching over 7 bases. Germline V gene data show CDR1 as LNHDA and CDR2 as SQIVND (reference sequence). Trimming cost V 9 bases and J 7 bases; bases outside gene matches: 15. This CDR3 contains 15 residues. The CDR3 spells CASRRKGGPLNEQFF. The CDR3, as DNA: TGTGCCAGCCGAAGGAAGGGAGGGCCACTTAATGAGCAGTTCTTC.

The gene calls are TRBV5-4 and TRBJ2-1; 7 bases match TRBD2. CDR1 and CDR2 from the germline V gene are SGHNT and YYREEE (reference sequence). The CDR3 is 13 amino acids. V gave up 5 bases and J gave up 6 bases; unmatched junction bases: 5. The CDR3 DNA follows: TGTGCCAGCAGTCCCACGGGAGGCAATGAGCAGTTCTTC. This codes for CASSPTGGNEQFF.